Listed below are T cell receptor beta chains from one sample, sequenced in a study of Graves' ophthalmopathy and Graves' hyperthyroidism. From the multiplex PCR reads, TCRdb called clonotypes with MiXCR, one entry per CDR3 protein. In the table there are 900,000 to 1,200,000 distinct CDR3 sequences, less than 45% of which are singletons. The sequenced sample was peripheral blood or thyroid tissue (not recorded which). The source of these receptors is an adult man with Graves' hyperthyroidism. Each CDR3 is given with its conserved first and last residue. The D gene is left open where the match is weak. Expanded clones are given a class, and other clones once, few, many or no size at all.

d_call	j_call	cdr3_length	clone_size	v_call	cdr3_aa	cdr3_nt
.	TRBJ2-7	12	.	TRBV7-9	CASSLSNNRQYF	TGTGCCAGCAGTCTCTCCAACAACCGGCAGTACTTC
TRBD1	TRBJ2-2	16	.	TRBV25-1	CASSGRTGDNTGELFF	TGTGCCAGCAGTGGGCGGACAGGGGATAACACCGGGGAGCTGTTTTTT
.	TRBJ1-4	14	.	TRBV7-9	CASSFGTQNEKLFF	TGTGCCAGCAGCTTCGGGACCCAAAATGAAAAACTGTTTTTT
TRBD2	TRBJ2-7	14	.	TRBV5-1	CASSQHGGTEEKYF	TGTGCCAGCAGCCAGCACGGGGGGACCGAGGAGAAGTACTTC
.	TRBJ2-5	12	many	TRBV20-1	CSASGGPGTQYF	TGCAGTGCTAGCGGGGGGCCCGGAACCCAGTACTTC
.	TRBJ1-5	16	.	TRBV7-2	CASSLGGRGAQQPQHF	TGTGCCAGCAGCCTGGGCGGTCGGGGCGCCCAGCAGCCCCAGCATTTT
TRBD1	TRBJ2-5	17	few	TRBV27	CASQSVGGTGVLGSQYF	TGTGCCAGCCAGTCGGTTGGCGGGACAGGGGTGTTGGGGAGCCAGTACTTC
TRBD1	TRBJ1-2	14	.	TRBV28	CASSPNRGFYGYTF	TGTGCCAGCAGTCCAAACAGGGGGTTCTATGGCTACACCTTC
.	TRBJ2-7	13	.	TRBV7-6	CASSPQSSHEQYF	TGTGCCAGCTCACCACAATCTAGCCACGAGCAGTACTTC
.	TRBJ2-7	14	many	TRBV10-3	CAISPEKSSYEQYF	TGTGCCATCAGCCCCGAGAAAAGCTCCTACGAGCAGTACTTC
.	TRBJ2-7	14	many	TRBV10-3	CAISESARGGEQYF	TGTGCCATCAGTGAGTCTGCGCGGGGAGGCGAGCAGTACTTC
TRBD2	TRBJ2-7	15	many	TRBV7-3	CASSLSGLAVYEQYF	TGTGCCAGCAGCTTGTCGGGACTAGCGGTATACGAGCAGTACTTC
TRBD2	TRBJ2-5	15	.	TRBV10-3	CAISYPGGSQETQYF	TGTGCCATCAGTTACCCTGGCGGGAGCCAAGAGACCCAGTACTTC
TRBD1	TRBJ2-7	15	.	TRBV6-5	CASSTIQGLRYEQYF	TGTGCCAGCAGCACCATACAGGGGCTCCGCTACGAGCAGTACTTC